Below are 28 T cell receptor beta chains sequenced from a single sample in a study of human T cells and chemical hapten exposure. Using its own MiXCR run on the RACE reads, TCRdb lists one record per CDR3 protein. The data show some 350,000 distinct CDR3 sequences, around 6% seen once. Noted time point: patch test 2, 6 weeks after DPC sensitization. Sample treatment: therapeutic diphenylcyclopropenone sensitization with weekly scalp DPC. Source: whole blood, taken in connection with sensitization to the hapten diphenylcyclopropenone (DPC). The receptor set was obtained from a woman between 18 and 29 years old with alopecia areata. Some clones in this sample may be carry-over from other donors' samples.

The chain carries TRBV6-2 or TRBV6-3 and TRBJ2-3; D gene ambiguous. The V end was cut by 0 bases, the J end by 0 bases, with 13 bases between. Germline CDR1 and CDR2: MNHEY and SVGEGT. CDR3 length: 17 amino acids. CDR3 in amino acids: CASSYSIIRSSTDTQYF. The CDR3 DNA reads TGTGCCAGCAGTTACTCGATAATCAGATCAAGCACAGATACGCAGTATTTT.

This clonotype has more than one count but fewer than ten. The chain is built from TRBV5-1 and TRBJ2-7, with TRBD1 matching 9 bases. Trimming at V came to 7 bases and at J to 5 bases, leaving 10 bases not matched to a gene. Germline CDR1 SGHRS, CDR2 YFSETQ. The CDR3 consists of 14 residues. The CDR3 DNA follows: TGCGCCAGCGCCCCGGGACAGGGTGGCGACGAGCAGTACTTC. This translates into CASAPGQGGDEQYF. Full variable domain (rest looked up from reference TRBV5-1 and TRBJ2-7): KAGVTQTPRYLIKTRGQQVTLSCSPISGHRSVSWYQQTPGQGLQFLFEYFSETQRNKGNFPGRFSGRQFSNSRSEMNVSTLELGDSALYLCASAPGQGGDEQYFGPGTRLTVT.

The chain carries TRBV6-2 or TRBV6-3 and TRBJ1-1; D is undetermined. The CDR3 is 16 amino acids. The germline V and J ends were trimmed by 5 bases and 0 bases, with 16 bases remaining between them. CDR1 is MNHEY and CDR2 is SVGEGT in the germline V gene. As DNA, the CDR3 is TGTGCCAGCAGTCCCCGCCAAAGGAGGATGAACACTGAAGCTTTCTTT. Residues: CASSPRQRRMNTEAFF.

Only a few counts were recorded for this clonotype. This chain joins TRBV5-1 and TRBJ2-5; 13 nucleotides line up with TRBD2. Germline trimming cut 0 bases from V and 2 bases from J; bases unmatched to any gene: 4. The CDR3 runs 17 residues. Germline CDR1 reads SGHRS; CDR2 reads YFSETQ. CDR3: CASSLGGLAGVQETQYF. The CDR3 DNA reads TGCGCCAGCAGCTTGGGAGGACTAGCGGGGGTGCAAGAGACCCAGTACTTC.

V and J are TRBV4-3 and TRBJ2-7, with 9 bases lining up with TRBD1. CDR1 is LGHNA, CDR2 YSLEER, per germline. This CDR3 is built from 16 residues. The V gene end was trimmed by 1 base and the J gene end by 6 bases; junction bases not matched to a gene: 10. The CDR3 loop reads CASSQVYGTGQVEQYF. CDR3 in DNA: TGCGCCAGCAGCCAAGTATACGGGACAGGGCAGGTCGAGCAGTACTTC.

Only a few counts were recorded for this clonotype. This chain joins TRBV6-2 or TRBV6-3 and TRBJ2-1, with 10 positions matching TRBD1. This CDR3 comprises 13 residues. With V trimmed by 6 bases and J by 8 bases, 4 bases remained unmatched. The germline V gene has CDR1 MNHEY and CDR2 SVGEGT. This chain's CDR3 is CASRVGTGDEQFF. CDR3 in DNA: TGTGCCAGCAGGGTAGGGACAGGGGATGAGCAGTTCTTC.

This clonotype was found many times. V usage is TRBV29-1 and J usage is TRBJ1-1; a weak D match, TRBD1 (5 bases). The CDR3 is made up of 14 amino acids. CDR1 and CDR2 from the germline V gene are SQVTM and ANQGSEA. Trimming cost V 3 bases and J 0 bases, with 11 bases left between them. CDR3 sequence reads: CSVDPGLLNTEAFF. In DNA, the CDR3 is TGCAGCGTTGACCCAGGGTTGCTGAACACTGAAGCTTTCTTT.

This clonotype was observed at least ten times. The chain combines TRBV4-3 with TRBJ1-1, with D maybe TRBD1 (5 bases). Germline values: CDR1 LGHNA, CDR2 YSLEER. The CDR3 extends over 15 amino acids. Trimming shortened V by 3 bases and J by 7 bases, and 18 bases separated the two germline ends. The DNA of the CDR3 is TGCGCCAGCAGCCATTGGATCGTGCGGGGCCTTGAAGCTTTCTTT. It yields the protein CASSHWIVRGLEAFF.

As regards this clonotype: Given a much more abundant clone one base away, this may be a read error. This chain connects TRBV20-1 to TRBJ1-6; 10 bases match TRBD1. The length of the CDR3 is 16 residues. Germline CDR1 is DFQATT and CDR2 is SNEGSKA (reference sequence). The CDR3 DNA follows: TGCAGTGCTAGGGAGACAGGGGGCTCCCATAATTCACCCCTCCACTTT. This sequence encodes CSARETGGSHNSPLHF.

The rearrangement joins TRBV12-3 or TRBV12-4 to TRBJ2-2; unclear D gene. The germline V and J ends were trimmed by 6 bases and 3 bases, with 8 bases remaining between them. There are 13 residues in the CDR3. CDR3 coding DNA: TGTGCCAGCAGCCAGCACGACACCGGGGAGCTGTTTTTT. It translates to CASSQHDTGELFF.

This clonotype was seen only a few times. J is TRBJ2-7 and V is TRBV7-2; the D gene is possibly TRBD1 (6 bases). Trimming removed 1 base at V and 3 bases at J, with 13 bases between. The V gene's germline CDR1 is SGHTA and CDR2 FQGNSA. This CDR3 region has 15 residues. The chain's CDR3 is CASSLGPGAGYEQYF. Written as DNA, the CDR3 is TGTGCCAGCAGCTTAGGCCCAGGGGCCGGCTACGAGCAGTACTTC. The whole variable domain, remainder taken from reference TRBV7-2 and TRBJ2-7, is GAGVSQSPSNKVTEKGKDVELRCDPISGHTALYWYRQSLGQGLEFLIYFQGNSAPDKSGLPSDRFSAERTGGSVSTLTIQRTQQEDSAVYLCASSLGPGAGYEQYFGPGTRLTVT.

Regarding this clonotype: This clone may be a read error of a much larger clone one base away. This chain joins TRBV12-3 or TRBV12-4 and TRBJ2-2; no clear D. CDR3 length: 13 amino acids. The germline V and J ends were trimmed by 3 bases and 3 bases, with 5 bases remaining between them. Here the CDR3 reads CASSFEDTGELFF. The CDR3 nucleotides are TGTGCCAGCAGTTTCGAAGACACCGGGGAGCTGTTTTTT.

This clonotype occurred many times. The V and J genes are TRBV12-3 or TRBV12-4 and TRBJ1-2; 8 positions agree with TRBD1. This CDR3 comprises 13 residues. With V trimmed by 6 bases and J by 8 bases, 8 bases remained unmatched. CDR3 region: CASRPRGREGYTF. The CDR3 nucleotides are TGTGCCAGCAGACCCAGGGGGCGCGAGGGCTACACCTTC.

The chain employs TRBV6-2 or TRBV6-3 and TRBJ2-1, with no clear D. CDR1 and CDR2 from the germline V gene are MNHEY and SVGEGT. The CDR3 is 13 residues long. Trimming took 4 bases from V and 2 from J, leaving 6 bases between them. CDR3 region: CASSFLPYNEQFF. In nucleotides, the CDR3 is TGTGCCAGCAGTTTCCTTCCCTACAATGAGCAGTTCTTC.

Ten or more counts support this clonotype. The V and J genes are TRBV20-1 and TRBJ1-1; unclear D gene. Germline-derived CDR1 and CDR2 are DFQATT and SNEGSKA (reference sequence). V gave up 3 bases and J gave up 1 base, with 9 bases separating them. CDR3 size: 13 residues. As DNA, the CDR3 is TGCAGTGCTAGCTTCGACACGAACACTGAAGCTTTCTTT. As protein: CSASFDTNTEAFF.

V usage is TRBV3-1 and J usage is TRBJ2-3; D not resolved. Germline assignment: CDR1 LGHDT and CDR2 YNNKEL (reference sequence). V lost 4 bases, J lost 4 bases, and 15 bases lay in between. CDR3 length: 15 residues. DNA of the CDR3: TGTGCCAGCAGCCTATACGGGTCCAAAGCAGATACGCAGTATTTT. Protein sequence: CASSLYGSKADTQYF.

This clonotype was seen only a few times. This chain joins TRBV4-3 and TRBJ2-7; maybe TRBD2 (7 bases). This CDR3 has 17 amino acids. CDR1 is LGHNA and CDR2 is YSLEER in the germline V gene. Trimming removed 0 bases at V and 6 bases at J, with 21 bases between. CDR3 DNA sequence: TGCGCCAGCAGCCAAGATAGGGGGGGAAGTCCCCTCGCCGAGCAGTACTTC. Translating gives CASSQDRGGSPLAEQYF.

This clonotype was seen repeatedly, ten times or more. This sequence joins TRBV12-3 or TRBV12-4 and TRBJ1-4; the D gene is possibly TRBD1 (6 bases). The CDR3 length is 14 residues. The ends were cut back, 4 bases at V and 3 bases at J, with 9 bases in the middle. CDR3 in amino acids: CASSSTGSNEKLFF. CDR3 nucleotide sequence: TGTGCCAGCAGTTCGACAGGATCTAATGAAAAACTGTTTTTT.

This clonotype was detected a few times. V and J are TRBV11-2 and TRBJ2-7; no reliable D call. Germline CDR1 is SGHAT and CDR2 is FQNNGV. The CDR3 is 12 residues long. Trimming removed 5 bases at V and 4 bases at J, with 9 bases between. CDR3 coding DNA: TGTGCCAGCAGCGCCAGTCAGTACGAGCAGTACTTC. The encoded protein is CASSASQYEQYF.

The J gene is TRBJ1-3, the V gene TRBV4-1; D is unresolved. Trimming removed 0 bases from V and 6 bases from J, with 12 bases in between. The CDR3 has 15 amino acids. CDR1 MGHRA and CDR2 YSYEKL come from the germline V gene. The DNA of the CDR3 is TGCGCCAGCAGCCAAGACAGTGGAGGGTTAAACACCATATATTTT. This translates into CASSQDSGGLNTIYF.

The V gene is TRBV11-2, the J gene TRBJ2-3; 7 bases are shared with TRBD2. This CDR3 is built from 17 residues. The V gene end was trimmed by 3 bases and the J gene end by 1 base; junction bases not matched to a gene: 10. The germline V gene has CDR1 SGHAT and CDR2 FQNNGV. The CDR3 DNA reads TGTGCCAGCAGCTTCTGGACCGCGGGGGAAGGCACAGATACGCAGTATTTT. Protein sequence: CASSFWTAGEGTDTQYF. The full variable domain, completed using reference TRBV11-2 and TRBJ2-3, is EAGVAQSPRYKIIEKRQSVAFWCNPISGHATLYWYQQILGQGPKLLIQFQNNGVVDDSQLPKDRFSAERLKGVDSTLKIQPAKLEDSAVYLCASSFWTAGEGTDTQYFGPGTRLTVL.

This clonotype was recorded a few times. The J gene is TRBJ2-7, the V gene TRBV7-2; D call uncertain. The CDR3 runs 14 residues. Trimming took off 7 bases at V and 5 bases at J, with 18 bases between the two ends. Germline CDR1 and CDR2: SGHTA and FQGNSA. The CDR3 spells CASTPSRSADEQYF. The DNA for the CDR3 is TGTGCCAGCACCCCCTCGAGGTCAGCCGACGAGCAGTACTTC.

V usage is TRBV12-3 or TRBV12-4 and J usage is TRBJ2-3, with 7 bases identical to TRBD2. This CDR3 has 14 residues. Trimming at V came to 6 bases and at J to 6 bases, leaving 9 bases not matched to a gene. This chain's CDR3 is CASSPTSAGDTQYF. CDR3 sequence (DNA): TGTGCCAGCAGCCCTACTAGCGCGGGGGATACGCAGTATTTT.

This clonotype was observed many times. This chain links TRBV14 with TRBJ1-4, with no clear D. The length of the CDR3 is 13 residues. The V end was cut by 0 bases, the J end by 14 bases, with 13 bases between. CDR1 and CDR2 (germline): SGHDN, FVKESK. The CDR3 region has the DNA TGTGCCAGCAGCCAAGAAGTAGATGGAGGTCTGTTTTTT. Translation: CASSQEVDGGLFF.

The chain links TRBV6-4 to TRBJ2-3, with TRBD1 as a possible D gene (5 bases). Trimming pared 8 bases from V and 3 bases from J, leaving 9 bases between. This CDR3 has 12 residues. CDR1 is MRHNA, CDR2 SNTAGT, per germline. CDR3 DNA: TGTGCCAGCGCTGACAGTACAGATACGCAGTATTTT. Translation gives CASADSTDTQYF.

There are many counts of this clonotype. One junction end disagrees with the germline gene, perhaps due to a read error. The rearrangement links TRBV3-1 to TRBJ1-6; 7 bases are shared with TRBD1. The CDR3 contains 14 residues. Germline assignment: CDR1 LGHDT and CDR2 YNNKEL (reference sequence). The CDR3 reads CASTQHRGDSPLHF. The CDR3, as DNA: TGTGCCAGCACCCAACACAGGGGAGATTCACCCCTCCACTTT.

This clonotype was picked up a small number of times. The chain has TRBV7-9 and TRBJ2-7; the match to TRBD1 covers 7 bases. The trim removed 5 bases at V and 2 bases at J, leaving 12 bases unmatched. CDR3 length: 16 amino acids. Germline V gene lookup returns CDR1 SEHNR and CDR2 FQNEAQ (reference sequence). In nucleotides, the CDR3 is TGTGCCAGCAGCCCGAACCCCGGGACAGCTACCTACGAGCAGTACTTC. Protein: CASSPNPGTATYEQYF. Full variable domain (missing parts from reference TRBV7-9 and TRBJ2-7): DTGVSQNPRHKITKRGQNVTFRCDPISEHNRLYWYRQTLGQGPEFLTYFQNEAQLEKSRLLSDRFSAERPKGSFSTLEIQRTEQGDSAMYLCASSPNPGTATYEQYFGPGTRLTVT.

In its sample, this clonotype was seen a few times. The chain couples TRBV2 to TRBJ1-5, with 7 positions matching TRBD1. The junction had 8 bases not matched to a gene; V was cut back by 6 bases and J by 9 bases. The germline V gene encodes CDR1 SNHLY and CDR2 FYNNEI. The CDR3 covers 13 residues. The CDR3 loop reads CASSVDRAGPQHF. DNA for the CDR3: TGTGCCAGCAGCGTAGACAGGGCTGGGCCCCAGCATTTT. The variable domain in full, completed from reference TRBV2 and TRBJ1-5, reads EPEVTQTPSHQVTQMGQEVILRCVPISNHLYFYWYRQILGQKVEFLVSFYNNEISEKSEIFDDQFSVERPDGSNFTLKIRSTKLEDSAMYFCASSVDRAGPQHFGDGTRLSIL.